The rows below give T cell receptor beta chains drawn from one sample of a study of T cell repertoires in cytomegalovirus infection. These receptors lack a known antigen. MiXCR, applied by TCRdb to the reads, yields one record per CDR3 protein. The sample has hundreds of thousands of distinct CDR3 sequences, approximately 32% seen once. The specimen comprised cultured CD8+ T cells from PBMCs, sampled from culture after CMV antigen stimulation. The source is a human donor in good health (CMV status not recorded). Some clones in this sample may be carry-over from other donors' samples. Both conserved end residues are part of each CDR3. D genes are given only for firm matches. Some rows mark clone size as missing; the rest say once, few, many or name a class of expanded clone.

>-|-|TRBJ1-2|TRBV13
TGTGCCAGCGAGATAAGGGGGGAAGCTGGCTACACCTTC
CASEIRGEAGYTF
>TRBD2|-|TRBJ2-3|TRBV27
TGTGCCTCTACCCCCGGGACTAGCGGGGGGTTTAGCACAGATACGCAGTATTTT
CASTPGTSGGFSTDTQYF
>-|-|TRBJ2-3|TRBV19
TGTGCCAGTAGTAGCCCCGGGGACTGGAGCACAGATACGCAGTATTTT
CASSSPGDWSTDTQYF
>-|-|TRBJ1-1|TRBV19
TGTGCCAGTCTCAGTGGTTCGGGAGCTTTCTTT
CASLSGSGAFF
>-|few|TRBJ2-1|TRBV5-6
TGTGCCAGCAGCTTTCCAGGAGGGTTTATCTACAATGAGCAGTTCTTC
CASSFPGGFIYNEQFF
>-|-|TRBJ1-1|TRBV10-3
TGTGCCATCAGTGAGAGAACTCGACATAAGAACACTGAAGCTTTCTTT
CAISERTRHKNTEAFF
>TRBD1|many|TRBJ2-1|TRBV7-9
TGTGCCAGCAGCCCGAGGACAGGGGGCTCTCGCTCCTACAATGAGCAGTTCTTC
CASSPRTGGSRSYNEQFF
>-|few|TRBJ2-5|TRBV7-9
TGTGCCAGCAGCCACACAGACCTGTACCAAGAGACCCAGTACTTC
CASSHTDLYQETQYF
>TRBD1|few|TRBJ2-5|TRBV19
TGTGCCAGTAGTATCAAGGACAGGTACCAAGAGACCCAGTACTTC
CASSIKDRYQETQYF
>-|-|TRBJ2-3|TRBV4-3
TGCGCCAGCAGAGGCTCCCGGCTTATTACAGATACGCAGTATTTT
CASRGSRLITDTQYF
>-|once|TRBJ2-5|TRBV27
TGTGCCAGCAGTTCACCACCCGCCCGGAAAGAGACCCAGTACTTC
CASSSPPARKETQYF
>-|-|TRBJ1-5|TRBV6-1
TGTGCCAGCAGTGAATTTTTCTCTAGCAATCAGCCCCAGCATTTT
CASSEFFSSNQPQHF
>-|few|TRBJ1-1|TRBV5-1
TGCGCCAGCAGCTTGTATAGGGCCACTGAAGCTTTCTTT
CASSLYRATEAFF
>TRBD2|many|TRBJ2-1|TRBV27
TGTGCCAGCAGTAGCGGGACCGAATCCTACAATGAGCAGTTCTTC
CASSSGTESYNEQFF
>-|-|TRBJ2-1|TRBV29-1
TGCAGCGTAGCAAGACAGGACCTCGGCAATGAGCAGTTCTTC
CSVARQDLGNEQFF
>-|-|TRBJ2-2|TRBV9
TGTGCCAGCAGCGCAGACGGCCCAAACACCAGGGAGCTGTTTTTT
CASSADGPNTRELFF
>TRBD2|-|TRBJ2-3|TRBV12-3/TRBV12-4
TGTGCCAGCAGTAAACTAGCGGACACAGATACGCAGTATTTT
CASSKLADTDTQYF
>-|-|TRBJ2-2|TRBV7-9
TGTGCCAGCAGCTTAAATAGCCCCGGGTGGGAGCTGTTTTTT
CASSLNSPGWELFF
>-|-|TRBJ2-1|TRBV19
TGTGCCAGTAGTCTGACAGAAAAGAATGAGCAGTTCTTC
CASSLTEKNEQFF
>-|many|TRBJ1-3|TRBV7-8
TGTGCCAGCAGCTTTGCGACAGGAGGAAACACCATATATTTT
CASSFATGGNTIYF
>-|few|TRBJ2-1|TRBV5-5
TGTGCCAGCAGTTCTGAAGGCGACAGCTACAATGAGCAGTTCTTC
CASSSEGDSYNEQFF
>-|few|TRBJ1-5|TRBV7-9
TGTGCCAGCAGCTGGGACCTCAATCAGCCCCAGCATTTT
CASSWDLNQPQHF
>TRBD1|few|TRBJ1-6|TRBV2
TGTGCCAGCAGAGGGACCGGGACAGCCAATTCACCCCTCCACTTT
CASRGTGTANSPLHF
>-|few|TRBJ1-1|TRBV6-1
TGTGCCAGCAGGGAATTTCATAAGAACACTGAAGCTTTCTTT
CASREFHKNTEAFF
>TRBD2|-|TRBJ2-2|TRBV9
TGTGCCAGCAGCGCCGGACTAGCGGGGGGGAACACCGGGGAGCTGTTTTTT
CASSAGLAGGNTGELFF
>-|-|TRBJ1-1|TRBV4-2
TGTACCAGCAGGCCCCCCTACAGTGGCACTGAAGCTTTCTTT
CTSRPPYSGTEAFF
>TRBD2|few|TRBJ2-3|TRBV11-3
TGTGCCAGCAGCTCCTACCCGGATATGTTAGCGGGGGATGTAGATACGCAGTATTTT
CASSSYPDMLAGDVDTQYF
>-|-|TRBJ2-5|TRBV4-3
TGCGCCAGCAGCCAACAGACAGGACCCCAAGAGACCCAGTACTTC
CASSQQTGPQETQYF
>-|-|TRBJ2-3|TRBV27
TGTGCCAGCACCGGGGGAGGTACGCAGTATTTT
CASTGGGTQYF
>-|many|TRBJ1-4|TRBV6-5
TGTGCCAGCAGTTACGCTTATGGGGGCGTTCGAGGTGAAAAACTGTTTTTT
CASSYAYGGVRGEKLFF
>-|few|TRBJ2-5|TRBV7-6
TGTGCCAGCAGCCAGGGTCCGGGGCGACAAGAGACCCAGTACTTC
CASSQGPGRQETQYF
>TRBD1|-|TRBJ1-6|TRBV27
TGTGCCAGCACCAACAGGGGAGGGAGTTATAATTCACCCCTCCACTTT
CASTNRGGSYNSPLHF
>TRBD1|-|TRBJ2-3|TRBV7-9
TGTGCCAGCAGCTTACCAAGGGACAGGGGATCCGGTACTAGCACAGATACGCAGTATTTT
CASSLPRDRGSGTSTDTQYF
>-|few|TRBJ1-1|TRBV27
TGTGCCAGCAGTTGGGGGCCGGTCACTGAAGCTTTCTTT
CASSWGPVTEAFF
>-|-|TRBJ2-5|TRBV27
TGTGCCAGCAGTTTATACGGGGATCAAGAGACCCAGTACTTC
CASSLYGDQETQYF
>TRBD1|-|TRBJ2-7|TRBV19
TGTGCCAGTAGTGCGGACAGGCCGAGCTCCTACGAGCAGTACTTC
CASSADRPSSYEQYF
>-|-|TRBJ1-2|TRBV6-2/TRBV6-3
TGTGCCGTCCGGGGGGCGTTTGACTACACCTTC
CAVRGAFDYTF
>-|-|TRBJ2-1|TRBV15
TGTGCCACCAGCTGGGGAGAAACAAATGAGCAGTTCTTC
CATSWGETNEQFF
>TRBD1|few|TRBJ1-1|TRBV6-1
TGTGCCAGCAGCCTAAGACAGGGGCAAACTGAAGCTTTCTTT
CASSLRQGQTEAFF
>TRBD1|few|TRBJ1-2|TRBV24-1
TGTGCCACCAGTGAGGCCGGGACAGGGCATGGCTACACCTTC
CATSEAGTGHGYTF